These 21 T cell receptor beta chains were sequenced from one sample in a study of radiation and T cells in renal cell carcinoma. The treatment: 15 Gy SBRT to primary tumor, nephrectomy 4 weeks later. Here immunoSEQ multiplex PCR was the method, and the copy in TCRdb shows in-frame clones only, minus some. The sample contains 10,000 to 15,000 clones, around 35% of which appear only once. The source was tumor tissue, collected from a patient whose treatment included radiotherapy and nephrectomy. Every receptor here comes from a man aged 60 to 69 with renal cell carcinoma.

This clone was seen more than once but under ten times. V usage is TRBV29-1 and J usage is TRBJ1-1; D is unclear. With 4 bases removed from V and 1 base from J, the gap between germline ends came to 10 bases. Germline V lookup: CDR1 SQVTM, CDR2 ANQGSEA. CDR3 size: 13 residues. CDR3: CSVAAATNTEAFF. The DNA of the CDR3 is TGCAGCGTTGCGGCAGCGACGAACACTGAAGCTTTCTTT.

This CDR3 reads CASSYRHNTEAFF. In DNA form, the CDR3 reads TGTGCCAGCAGTTACCGGCATAACACTGAAGCTTTCTTT. The chain combines TRBV6-5 with TRBJ1-1; no clear D gene. This CDR3 spans 13 amino acids. V was trimmed by 2 bases and J by 2 bases, leaving 6 bases between them. CDR1 and CDR2 (germline): MNHEY, SVGAGI.

The rearrangement links TRBV6-6 to TRBJ2-5; D is uncertain. From germline, CDR1 is MNHNY and CDR2 SVGAGI (reference sequence). V was trimmed by 0 bases and J by 5 bases, leaving 4 bases between them. The CDR3 consists of 12 residues. The CDR3 here is CASSYSRETQYF. DNA for the CDR3: TGTGCCAGCAGTTACTCAAGGGAGACCCAGTACTTC.

This clone occurred once. The CDR3 loop is CASSQGQTSATNEKLFF. The CDR3 DNA is TGCGCCAGCAGCCAAGGTCAGACCTCAGCAACTAATGAAAAACTGTTTTTT. The rearrangement uses TRBV4-1 and TRBJ1-4; no definite D call. Trimming took off 1 base at V and 0 bases at J, with 12 bases between the two ends. CDR1 is MGHRA and CDR2 is YSYEKL in the germline V gene. The CDR3 runs 17 residues.

There are a few counts of this clone. The rearrangement uses TRBV6-6 and TRBJ2-2; D is uncertain. The CDR3 has 15 amino acids. The V end was cut by 0 bases, the J end by 5 bases, with 10 bases between. Germline V lookup: CDR1 MNHNY, CDR2 SVGAGI (reference sequence). The CDR3 coding sequence is TGTGCCAGCAGTTACTCGACGTGGGATACCGGGGAGCTGTTTTTT. Amino acid sequence: CASSYSTWDTGELFF.

The table lists this clone with many counts. The chain links TRBV1 to TRBJ1-2. TRBV1 is deemed a pseudogene. CDR3 length: 13 amino acids. In nucleotides, the CDR3 is TGCACCAGCAGCCAAGATAGAGGATATGGCTACACCTTC. The encoded protein is CTSSQDRGYGYTF.

This clone has more than one count but fewer than ten. The V and J genes are TRBV19 and TRBJ1-1; 8 bases are shared with TRBD1. Germline assignment: CDR1 LNHDA and CDR2 SQIVND (reference sequence). The CDR3 contains 17 residues. Trimming at V came to 4 bases and at J to 1 base, leaving 11 bases not matched to a gene. The chain's CDR3 is CASSNPQGVWGNTEAFF. The CDR3 DNA sequence: TGTGCCAGTAGTAACCCACAGGGGGTATGGGGGAACACTGAAGCTTTCTTT.

This clone is labeled medium-sized. CDR3 DNA: TGTGCCAGAGGGGATTTATCTGGAAACACCATATATTTT. It yields the protein CARGDLSGNTIYF. The chain has TRBV2 and TRBJ1-3; D possibly corresponds to TRBD1 (5 bases). The CDR3 totals 13 residues. Germline V lookup: CDR1 SNHLY, CDR2 FYNNEI. Trimming left V 9 bases short and J 1 base short, with 10 bases between.

This clone was observed at least ten times. The genes are TRBV27 and TRBJ2-7; 11 bases line up with TRBD1. J was trimmed by 5 bases and V by 10 bases; bases with no gene match: 4. Looked up from germline, CDR1 is MNHEY and CDR2 is SMNVEV (reference sequence). The CDR3 runs 12 residues. In DNA form, the CDR3 reads TGTGCCACCGCGGGACAGGGGGACGAGCAGTACTTC. This codes for CATAGQGDEQYF.

This clone was seen a few times. The CDR3: CASSVDPESGYTF. In DNA, the CDR3 is TGTGCCAGCAGCGTAGACCCGGAAAGTGGCTACACCTTC. The V call is TRBV9, the J call TRBJ1-2; D is unclear. Germline V gene lookup returns CDR1 SGDLS and CDR2 YYNGEE. The V end was cut by 0 bases, the J end by 7 bases, with 10 bases between. The length of the CDR3 is 13 residues.

The rearrangement uses TRBV2 and TRBJ2-3; TRBD2 aligns across 12 bases. CDR3 length: 16 residues. V gave up 3 bases and J gave up 6 bases; unmatched junction bases: 7. Looked up from germline, CDR1 is SNHLY and CDR2 is FYNNEI. This CDR3 reads CASSDGLAGGFDTQYF. CDR3 DNA sequence: TGTGCCAGCAGTGACGGTCTAGCGGGGGGGTTTGATACGCAGTATTTT.

This clone was recorded a few times. The rearrangement links TRBV29-1 to TRBJ1-2; the D is unclear. Germline CDR1 and CDR2: SQVTM and ANQGSEA. The V end was cut by 3 bases, the J end by 2 bases, with 7 bases between. CDR3 size: 12 residues. CDR3 loop: CSVETINYGYTF. For the CDR3, the DNA is TGCAGCGTTGAGACCATAAACTATGGCTACACCTTC. The complete variable domain, with remaining parts taken from reference TRBV29-1 and TRBJ1-2, reads SAVISQKPSRDICQRGTSLTIQCQVDSQVTMMFWYRQQPGQSLTLIATANQGSEATYESGFVIDKFPISRPNLTFSTLTVSNMSPEDSSIYLCSVETINYGYTFGSGTRLTVV.

In its sample, this clone was seen a few times. V usage is TRBV18 and J usage is TRBJ1-5; D unclear. This CDR3 is built from 13 residues. V gave up 4 bases and J gave up 0 bases, with 4 bases separating them. Germline V gene lookup returns CDR1 KGHSH and CDR2 LQKENI. CDR3 sequence reads: CASSLSSNQPQHF. The CDR3 coding sequence is TGTGCCAGCTCACTCAGTAGCAATCAGCCCCAGCATTTT.

The chain has TRBV30 and TRBJ2-7; D might be TRBD2 (6 bases). The CDR3 length is 13 residues. V was clipped by 4 bases and J by 0 bases, with 10 bases between them. Germline values: CDR1 GTSNPN, CDR2 SVGIG (reference sequence). The CDR3 DNA is TGTGCCTGGACCCACGGGAGCTCCTACGAGCAGTACTTC. It yields the protein CAWTHGSSYEQYF.

This chain connects TRBV6-6 to TRBJ1-5; D is unresolved. Germline V gives CDR1 MNHNY, CDR2 SVGAGI (reference sequence). The V end lost 3 bases, the J end lost 1 base, and 10 bases lay between the germline ends. The CDR3 contains 15 residues. The CDR3, as DNA: TGTGCCAGCAGTTATGAGTCGACCAGCAATCAGCCCCAGCATTTT. Translated: CASSYESTSNQPQHF.

This chain uses TRBV5-8 with TRBJ1-2, with D unresolved. Between the trimmed V and J ends, which lost 0 bases and 4 bases, there was a span of 1 base. This CDR3 is 11 amino acids long. Germline CDR1 and CDR2: SGHTS and YDEGEE. The CDR3 loop reads CASSLVYGYTF. DNA for the CDR3: TGTGCCAGCAGCTTGGTCTATGGCTACACCTTC.

This rearrangement joins TRBV7-9 to TRBJ2-1, with D tentatively TRBD1 (5 bases). V was pared by 2 bases and J by 2 bases, with 10 bases between. CDR1 and CDR2 from the germline V gene are SEHNR and FQNEAQ (reference sequence). The CDR3 is made up of 15 amino acids. Here the CDR3 reads CASSLSGIAYNEQFF. The DNA of the CDR3 is TGTGCCAGCAGCTTATCAGGGATTGCCTACAATGAGCAGTTCTTC.

The genes are TRBV7-2 and TRBJ1-6; D gene unclear. The germline V and J ends were trimmed by 1 base and 7 bases, with 2 bases remaining between them. This CDR3 has 12 amino acids. In germline, CDR1 is SGHTA, CDR2 FQGNSA. CDR3 sequence reads: CASSLGNSPLHF. In DNA form, the CDR3 reads TGTGCCAGCAGCTTAGGGAATTCACCCCTCCACTTT.

This clone was detected only a few times. V is TRBV6-5 and J is TRBJ2-1; TRBD2 matches 10 bases. The CDR3 has 15 residues. The V and J ends lost 4 bases and 4 bases, in that order; junction bases with no gene match: 4. The germline V gene encodes CDR1 MNHEY and CDR2 SVGAGI. The CDR3 DNA sequence: TGTGCCAGCAGTTTCTTAGCGGGGGGATACAATGAGCAGTTCTTC. Protein product: CASSFLAGGYNEQFF.

The V gene is TRBV5-1, the J gene TRBJ2-5; D ambiguous. Germline CDR1 is SGHRS and CDR2 is YFSETQ. The V gene lost 0 bases and the J gene lost 7 bases, with 16 bases spanning the gap. This CDR3 is 15 amino acids long. This CDR3 reads CASSLGGGAPGTQYF. The CDR3 DNA reads TGCGCCAGCAGCTTGGGTGGCGGTGCCCCGGGGACCCAGTACTTC.

This chain uses TRBV4-3 with TRBJ1-1; D remains ambiguous. Trimming took off 4 bases at V and 1 base at J, with 10 bases between the two ends. This CDR3 is 14 amino acids long. Germline loops: CDR1 LGHNA, CDR2 YSLEER. DNA for the CDR3: TGCGCCAGCAGCCCCGGCAAAGCGAACACTGAAGCTTTCTTT. Translation gives CASSPGKANTEAFF.